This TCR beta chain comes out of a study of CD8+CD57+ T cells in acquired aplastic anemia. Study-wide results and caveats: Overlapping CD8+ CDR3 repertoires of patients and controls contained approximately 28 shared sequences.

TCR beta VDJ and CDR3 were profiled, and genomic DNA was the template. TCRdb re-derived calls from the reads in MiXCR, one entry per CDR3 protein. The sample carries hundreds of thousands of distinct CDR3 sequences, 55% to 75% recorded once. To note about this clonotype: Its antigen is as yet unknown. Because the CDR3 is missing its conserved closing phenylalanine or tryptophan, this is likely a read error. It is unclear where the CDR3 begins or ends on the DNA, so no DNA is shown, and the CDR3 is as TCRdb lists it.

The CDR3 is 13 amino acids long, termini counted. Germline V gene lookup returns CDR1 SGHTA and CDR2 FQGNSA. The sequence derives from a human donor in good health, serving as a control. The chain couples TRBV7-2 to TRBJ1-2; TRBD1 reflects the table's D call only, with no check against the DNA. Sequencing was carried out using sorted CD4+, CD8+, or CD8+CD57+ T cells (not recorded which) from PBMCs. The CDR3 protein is CASSFRGALGQPH.